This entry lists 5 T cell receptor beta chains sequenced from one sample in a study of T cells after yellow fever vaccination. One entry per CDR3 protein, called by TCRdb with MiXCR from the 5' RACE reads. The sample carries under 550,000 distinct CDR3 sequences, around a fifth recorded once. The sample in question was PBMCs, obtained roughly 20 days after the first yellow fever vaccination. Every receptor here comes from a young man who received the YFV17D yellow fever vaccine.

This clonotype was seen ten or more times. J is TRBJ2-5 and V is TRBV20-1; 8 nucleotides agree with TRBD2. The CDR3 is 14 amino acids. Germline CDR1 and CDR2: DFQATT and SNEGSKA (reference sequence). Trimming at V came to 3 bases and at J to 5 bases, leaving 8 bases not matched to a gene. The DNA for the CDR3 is TGCAGTGCTAGCGGGGGGGCCGGATTGGAGACCCAGTACTTC. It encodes CSASGGAGLETQYF.

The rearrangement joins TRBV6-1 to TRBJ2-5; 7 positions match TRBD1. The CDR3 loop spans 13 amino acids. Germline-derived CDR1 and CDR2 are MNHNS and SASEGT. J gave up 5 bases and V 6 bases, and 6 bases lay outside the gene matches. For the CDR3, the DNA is TGTGCCAGCAGCCAAGGGGGCGACGAGACCCAGTACTTC. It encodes CASSQGGDETQYF.

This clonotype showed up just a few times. The CDR3, as DNA: TGTGCCAGCAGCCAAATGACAGACTACGAGCAGTACTTC. It encodes CASSQMTDYEQYF. The V call is TRBV5-5, the J call TRBJ2-7; maybe TRBD1 (5 bases). The CDR3 length is 13 residues. The V end was cut by 4 bases, the J end by 3 bases, with 11 bases between. In germline, CDR1 is SGHKS, CDR2 YYEKEE (reference sequence).

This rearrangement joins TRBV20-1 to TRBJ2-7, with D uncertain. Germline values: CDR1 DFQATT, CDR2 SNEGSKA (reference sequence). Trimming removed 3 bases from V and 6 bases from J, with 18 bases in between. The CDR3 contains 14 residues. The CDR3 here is CSASLATMGIEQYV. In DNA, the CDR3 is TGCAGTGCTAGTCTCGCTACCATGGGGATCGAGCAGTACGTC.

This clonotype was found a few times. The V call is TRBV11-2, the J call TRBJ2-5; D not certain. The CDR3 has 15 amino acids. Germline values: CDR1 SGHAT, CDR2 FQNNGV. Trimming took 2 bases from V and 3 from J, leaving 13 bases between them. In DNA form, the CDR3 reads TGTGCCAGCAGCTTATACTGGGGTGGAGAAGAGACCCAGTACTTC. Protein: CASSLYWGGEETQYF. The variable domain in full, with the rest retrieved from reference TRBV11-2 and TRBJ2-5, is EAGVAQSPRYKIIEKRQSVAFWCNPISGHATLYWYQQILGQGPKLLIQFQNNGVVDDSQLPKDRFSAERLKGVDSTLKIQPAKLEDSAVYLCASSLYWGGEETQYFGPGTRLLVL.